Reported below is one T cell receptor beta chain. Its antigen remains unidentified. The sample belongs to a study of blood T cells in healthy people across ages. The donors, aged roughly 6 to 90, were healthy Caucasians from Russia. The study's findings and limits: Both naive CD4+ cell counts and diversity were greater in long-lived donors than in aged donors.

V lost 4 bases and J lost 7; bases outside the gene matches: 5. The CDR3 has 14 amino acids. Germline lookup yields CDR1 SGHTS and CDR2 YDEGEE. With a J-beta primer mix and a sample-barcoded 5' primer, a second PCR ran about 6 to 11 cycles. Each cDNA molecule, via a template-switch adaptor with 12 random nucleotides, was tagged. TCRdb reprocessed the 5' RACE reads via MiXCR and lists one record per CDR3 protein. Here the sample spans hundreds of thousands of distinct CDR3 sequences, roughly a quarter being singletons. These data are also associated with another study on T cells of mothers and their children. As that report states: cDNA was made from all extracted RNA, around 1.5 ug per 15 ul.

This clonotype was obtained from a boy younger than 10 in good health. This chain joins TRBV5-8 and TRBJ1-4; 9 nucleotides line up with TRBD1. Source material: blood. DNA of the CDR3: TGTGCCAGCAGCCGGGGACAGGGTGTTGAAAAACTGTTTTTT. Encoded protein: CASSRGQGVEKLFF.